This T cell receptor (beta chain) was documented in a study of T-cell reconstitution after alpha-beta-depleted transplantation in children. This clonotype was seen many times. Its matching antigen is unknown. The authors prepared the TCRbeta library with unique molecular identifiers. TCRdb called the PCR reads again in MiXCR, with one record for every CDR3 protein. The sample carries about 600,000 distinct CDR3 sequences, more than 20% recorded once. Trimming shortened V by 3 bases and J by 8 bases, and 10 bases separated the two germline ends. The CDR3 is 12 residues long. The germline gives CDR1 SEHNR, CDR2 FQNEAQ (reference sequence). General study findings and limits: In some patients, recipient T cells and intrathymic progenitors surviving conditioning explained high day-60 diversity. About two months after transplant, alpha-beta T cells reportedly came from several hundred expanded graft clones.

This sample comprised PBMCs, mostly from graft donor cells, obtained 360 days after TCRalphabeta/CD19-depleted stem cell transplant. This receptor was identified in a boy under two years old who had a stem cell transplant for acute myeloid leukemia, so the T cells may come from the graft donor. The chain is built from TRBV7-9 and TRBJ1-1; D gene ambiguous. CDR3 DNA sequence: TGTGCCAGCAGCTTTAGGGCCCGAGAAGCTTTCTTT. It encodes CASSFRAREAFF.